Below are 27 T cell receptor beta chains sequenced from a single sample in a study of blood T cell repertoires in COVID-19. The assay was immunoSEQ multiplex PCR, and TCRdb's table has in-frame clones only and misses some. The profile shows approximately 170,000 clones, roughly nine tenths of them singletons. Input material: peripheral blood. The receptors come from a woman in her seventies with acute or convalescent COVID-19.

This clone was detected only a few times. This chain joins TRBV19 and TRBJ1-2, with 10 bases identical to TRBD1. J was trimmed by 3 bases and V by 4 bases; bases with no gene match: 5. CDR3 length: 15 amino acids. CDR1 is LNHDA and CDR2 is SQIVND in the germline V gene (reference sequence). The CDR3 sequence: CASSTRDRGDYGYTF. In DNA form, the CDR3 reads TGTGCCAGTAGTACTAGGGACAGGGGCGACTATGGCTACACCTTC.

The chain is built from TRBV6-2 or TRBV6-3 and TRBJ2-7; 8 bases are a match to TRBD2. Looked up from germline, CDR1 is MNHEY and CDR2 is SVGEGT. This CDR3 region has 15 residues. V trimming: 6 bases; J trimming: 0 bases; junction bases outside the gene matches: 7. The CDR3: CASSSLAGSSYEQYF. CDR3 DNA sequence: TGTGCCAGCAGCTCCTTAGCGGGGAGCTCCTACGAGCAGTACTTC.

The chain couples TRBV19 to TRBJ1-5; a possible D gene is TRBD1 (5 bases). CDR3 length equals 14 residues. Germline CDR1 is LNHDA and CDR2 is SQIVND (reference sequence). Trimming removed 1 base from V and 5 bases from J, with 9 bases in between. CDR3 residues: CASSIAGLYQPQHF. CDR3 DNA sequence: TGTGCCAGTAGTATAGCAGGGCTGTATCAGCCCCAGCATTTT.

The DNA for the CDR3 is TGTGCCAGCAGCTCTCCTAGCGGGGGGTCCACAGATACGCAGTATTTT. Protein product: CASSSPSGGSTDTQYF. The rearrangement links TRBV7-2 to TRBJ2-3; 11 positions match TRBD2. CDR1 and CDR2 from the germline V gene are SGHTA and FQGNSA. The CDR3 is made up of 16 amino acids. The trim removed 4 bases at V and 2 bases at J, leaving 5 bases unmatched.

On this clone: The same CDR3 arises from other DNA sequences in this sample as well. The chain employs TRBV2 and TRBJ1-3; possible D gene TRBD1, 5 bases. The CDR3 consists of 12 residues. Per the germline V gene, CDR1 is SNHLY and CDR2 is FYNNEI. V was clipped by 6 bases and J by 4 bases, with 7 bases between them. CDR3: CASSRQGNTIYF. The CDR3, as DNA: TGTGCCAGCAGCCGACAGGGAAACACCATATATTTT. Looking up the rest from reference TRBV2 and TRBJ1-3 gives the full variable domain: EPEVTQTPSHQVTQMGQEVILRCVPISNHLYFYWYRQILGQKVEFLVSFYNNEISEKSEIFDDQFSVERPDGSNFTLKIRSTKLEDSAMYFCASSRQGNTIYFGEGSWLTVV.

V and J are TRBV6-6 and TRBJ1-2, with D tentatively TRBD1 (5 bases). This CDR3 comprises 17 residues. Germline assignment: CDR1 MNHNY and CDR2 SVGAGI (reference sequence). The V end lost 5 bases, the J end lost 4 bases, and 23 bases lay between the germline ends. The CDR3: CASSPSLGGAGGYGYTF. The CDR3 DNA reads as TGTGCCAGCAGTCCCTCACTGGGAGGGGCGGGAGGCTATGGCTACACCTTC.

The gene calls are TRBV21-1 and TRBJ1-5. TRBV21-1 is assigned pseudogene status. The CDR3 is made up of 17 amino acids. DNA of the CDR3: TGTGCCAGCAGCAATTTAGGACTCTCGATCAGCAATCAGCCCCAGCATTTT. Translation gives CASSNLGLSISNQPQHF.

The chain uses TRBV12-1 and TRBJ1-6. TRBV12-1 is reported as a pseudogene. The CDR3 is 15 residues long. Here the CDR3 DNA reads TGTGCCAGCATCCTTCATCTGGGACTCTCTAGGGCCCTCCACTTT. Translation gives CASILHLGLSRALHF.

This chain links TRBV7-2 with TRBJ2-2; maybe TRBD1 (6 bases). CDR1 is SGHTA, CDR2 FQGNSA, per germline. V shed 5 bases and J shed 4 bases, with 20 bases lying between them. This CDR3 is built from 17 residues. The DNA of the CDR3 is TGTGCCAGCAGCCAGGCAGGGGCGACCCATACCACCGGGGAGCTGTTTTTT. Amino acid sequence: CASSQAGATHTTGELFF.

The CDR3 reads CATSTTSWNTDTQYF. CDR3 DNA: TGTGCCACCAGCACCACTAGTTGGAACACAGATACGCAGTATTTT. V gene TRBV15 combines with J gene TRBJ2-3; D is possibly TRBD2 (5 bases). The V end was cut by 4 bases, the J end by 2 bases, with 13 bases between. Germline CDR1 reads LNHNV; CDR2 reads YYDKDF (reference sequence). The CDR3 is 15 amino acids.

The chain links TRBV6-1 to TRBJ2-5; D not certain. The length of the CDR3 is 12 residues. Germline CDR1 MNHNS, CDR2 SASEGT. V was pared by 2 bases and J by 5 bases, with 6 bases between. The CDR3 coding sequence is TGTGCCAGCAGTGAACGGTGGGAGACCCAGTACTTC. This sequence encodes CASSERWETQYF.

The chain recombines TRBV6-2 or TRBV6-3 with TRBJ1-1; D not resolved. The CDR3 is 16 amino acids. V lost 0 bases, J lost 0 bases, and 11 bases lay in between. Germline loops: CDR1 MNHEY, CDR2 SVGEGT. Written as DNA, the CDR3 is TGTGCCAGCAGTTACTCGGGCCCTACAGTGAACACTGAAGCTTTCTTT. Translation: CASSYSGPTVNTEAFF.

This clone was seen more than once but under ten times. The chain has TRBV10-2 and TRBJ2-5; 10 bases align to TRBD2. The CDR3 covers 14 residues. The junction had 6 bases not matched to a gene; V was cut back by 6 bases and J by 5 bases. The germline V gene has CDR1 WSHSY and CDR2 SAAADI. CDR3 loop: CASRERGGWETQYF. Here the CDR3 DNA reads TGCGCCAGCAGGGAGCGGGGGGGGTGGGAGACCCAGTACTTC.

This chain uses TRBV2 with TRBJ2-3, with D unresolved. The ends were cut back, 5 bases at V and 3 bases at J, with 12 bases in the middle. The CDR3 sequence is 14 residues long. From germline, CDR1 is SNHLY and CDR2 FYNNEI. This CDR3 reads CASSRRGATDTQYF. CDR3 in DNA: TGTGCCAGCAGTAGGAGAGGAGCGACAGATACGCAGTATTTT.

The chain uses TRBV5-1 and TRBJ2-7, with D possibly matching TRBD1 (5 bases). This CDR3 has 16 residues. Trimming cost V 0 bases and J 2 bases, with 15 bases left between them. Per germline, CDR1 SGHRS and CDR2 YFSETQ. The DNA of the CDR3 is TGCGCCAGCAGCTTGGAGGGGTTCTCGACGACCTACGAGCAGTACTTC. This gives the protein CASSLEGFSTTYEQYF.

A single count supports this clone. The J gene is TRBJ2-1, the V gene TRBV5-4; 10 bases are shared with TRBD2. The CDR3 sequence is 15 residues long. V dropped 3 bases and J dropped 7; count of bases not matched to a gene: 7. In germline, CDR1 is SGHNT, CDR2 YYREEE (reference sequence). CDR3 sequence (DNA): TGTGCCAGCAGCTCCACGGGACTAGCGTGGAATGAGCAGTTCTTC. Translation gives CASSSTGLAWNEQFF.

This clone was seen a single time. The chain links TRBV2 to TRBJ1-2; D ambiguous. Trimming shortened V by 5 bases and J by 1 base, and 8 bases separated the two germline ends. Looked up from germline, CDR1 is SNHLY and CDR2 is FYNNEI. The CDR3 is made up of 13 amino acids. The CDR3 sequence: CASSWEGNYGYTF. The CDR3 nucleotides read TGTGCCAGCAGTTGGGAGGGTAACTATGGCTACACCTTC.

This chain uses TRBV19 with TRBJ2-1; 11 bases are a match to TRBD1. V shed 2 bases, J shed 6 bases, and the junction held 3 bases outside the gene matches. The CDR3 loop spans 15 amino acids. Germline assignment: CDR1 LNHDA and CDR2 SQIVND (reference sequence). In DNA form, the CDR3 reads TGTGCCAGTAGTATACCCGGGACAGGGGGCAATGAGCAGTTCTTC. This sequence encodes CASSIPGTGGNEQFF.

This clone has only one observation. The chain couples TRBV19 to TRBJ2-7, with unresolved D. Between the trimmed V and J ends, which lost 1 base and 3 bases, there was a span of 7 bases. The CDR3 has 13 amino acids. The germline CDR1 and CDR2 sequences are LNHDA and SQIVND (reference sequence). The DNA of the CDR3 is TGTGCCAGTAGTATAGGCCGAGTCTACGAGCAGTACTTC. This gives the protein CASSIGRVYEQYF.

The table lists this clone with a few counts. The chain joins TRBV7-2 to TRBJ1-1; TRBD1 agrees at 8 bases. The V gene end was trimmed by 5 bases and the J gene end by 7 bases; junction bases not matched to a gene: 9. The CDR3 spans 14 residues. Germline-derived CDR1 and CDR2 are SGHTA and FQGNSA. The CDR3 coding sequence is TGTGCCAGCAGCGTCAGGGCTGGACAGGGTGAAGCTTTCTTT. Translation: CASSVRAGQGEAFF. The whole variable domain, remainder taken from reference TRBV7-2 and TRBJ1-1, is GAGVSQSPSNKVTEKGKDVELRCDPISGHTALYWYRQSLGQGLEFLIYFQGNSAPDKSGLPSDRFSAERTGGSVSTLTIQRTQQEDSAVYLCASSVRAGQGEAFFGQGTRLTVV.

The V and J genes are TRBV18 and TRBJ1-1; TRBD1 matches 10 bases. V shed 2 bases, J shed 3 bases, and the junction held 18 bases outside the gene matches. From germline, CDR1 is KGHSH and CDR2 LQKENI. The CDR3 totals 20 residues. Here the CDR3 DNA reads TGTGCCAGCTCACCAGGAGCGGGACAGGGGCCAAGATATGCCCACACTGAAGCTTTCTTT. Translating it yields CASSPGAGQGPRYAHTEAFF.

The chain has TRBV6-2 or TRBV6-3 and TRBJ2-2; D is undetermined. With 6 bases removed from V and 3 bases from J, the gap between germline ends came to 8 bases. This CDR3 is built from 13 residues. CDR1 is MNHEY, CDR2 SVGEGT, per germline. Here the CDR3 reads CASSRRDTGELFF. The CDR3 nucleotides are TGTGCCAGCAGCCGACGGGACACCGGGGAGCTGTTTTTT.

The gene calls are TRBV3-1 (or the pseudogene TRBV3-2) and TRBJ1-5; 9 bases line up with TRBD1. Germline V gene data show CDR1 as LGHDT and CDR2 as YNNKEL (reference sequence). Trimming at V came to 5 bases and at J to 5 bases, leaving 4 bases not matched to a gene. This CDR3 is built from 14 residues. CDR3 loop: CASSNGQGYQPQHF. DNA of the CDR3: TGTGCCAGCAGCAACGGACAGGGGTATCAGCCCCAGCATTTT.

This chain connects TRBV6-1 to TRBJ1-1; D is unclear. The CDR3 runs 12 residues. V dropped 6 bases and J dropped 6 bases, with 11 bases sitting between them. Germline CDR1 reads MNHNS; CDR2 reads SASEGT. Written as DNA, the CDR3 is TGTGCCAGCAGGCGGGCCGTCGCTGAAGCTTTCTTT. This sequence encodes CASRRAVAEAFF.

The rearrangement links TRBV9 to TRBJ2-1; 7 bases map to TRBD2. V gave up 1 base and J gave up 7 bases; unmatched junction bases: 11. This CDR3 has 16 amino acids. Looked up from germline, CDR1 is SGDLS and CDR2 is YYNGEE. The CDR3 nucleotides read TGTGCCAGCAGCGTATTTAGCGGGTCGGGTATGAATGAGCAGTTCTTC. Its protein is CASSVFSGSGMNEQFF. Together with reference TRBV9 and TRBJ2-1, the CDR3 gives the full variable domain: DSGVTQTPKHLITATGQRVTLRCSPRSGDLSVYWYQQSLDQGLQFLIQYYNGEERAKGNILERFSAQQFPDLHSELNLSSLELGDSALYFCASSVFSGSGMNEQFFGPGTRLTVL.

This chain joins TRBV18 and TRBJ1-2; no reliable D call. The CDR3 runs 17 residues. Germline-derived CDR1 and CDR2 are KGHSH and LQKENI. Trimming shortened V by 4 bases and J by 4 bases, and 22 bases separated the two germline ends. CDR3 in amino acids: CASSQTGAPELGYGYTF. As DNA, the CDR3 is TGTGCCAGCTCACAGACGGGAGCTCCTGAACTCGGCTATGGCTACACCTTC.

The chain uses TRBV18 and TRBJ1-2; D is unclear. Germline V gives CDR1 KGHSH, CDR2 LQKENI. The CDR3 loop spans 13 amino acids. Trimming took off 1 base at V and 6 bases at J, with 9 bases between the two ends. This chain's CDR3 is CASSPLLNDGYTF. The CDR3 DNA is TGTGCCAGCTCACCACTACTCAACGATGGCTACACCTTC.